The clone carrying this T cell receptor beta chain turned up a few times. Its matching antigen is unknown. The data belong to a study of Ad26.COV2.S vaccination and SARS-CoV-2 variants. Findings and limits, study-wide: Vaccine and placebo groups showed comparable non-spike TCR breadth. Possibly, TCR breadth and depth analyses underestimated total T cell responses.

Here immunoSEQ multiplex PCR was the method, and the copy in TCRdb shows in-frame clones only, minus some. The sample consists of hundreds of thousands of clones, around 90% of them appearing once. The length of the CDR3 is 16 residues. Germline CDR1 is SEHNR and CDR2 is FQNEAQ (reference sequence). V lost 3 bases to trimming and J lost 1 base; unmatched junction nucleotides: 1. Treatment: over 15 received Ad26.COV2.S at low or high dose, single or two shots; roughly five received placebo; per-sample allocation not given. Material that was analyzed had been drawn on day 63 after the first vaccine or placebo injection. An adult donor aged 18-55 years was enrolled in Boston.

This clonotype originated in a person aged 18-60 years who received the Ad26.COV2.S COVID-19 vaccine or a placebo. This rearrangement joins TRBV7-9 to TRBJ2-5, with 14 positions matching TRBD2. The sample was peripheral blood, taken in a trial of Ad26.COV2.S vaccine versus placebo. The CDR3 DNA reads TGTGCCAGCAGCTTTGGACTAGCGGGAGGCCAAGAGACCCAGTACTTC. Protein: CASSFGLAGGQETQYF.